One sample yielded the 30 T cell receptor beta chains listed below, sequenced in a study of cytomegalovirus exposure and HLA in healthy donors. Primers included in the PCR were 60 Vbeta and 13 Jbeta primers. Libraries were prepared by immunoSEQ multiplex PCR; TCRdb keeps only in-frame clonotypes and omits some of them. Among 230,000 or so clones listed, around 90% were seen once. Sequencing was carried out using PBMCs. Receptors originate from a girl aged 2 to 9 in good health and CMV-seronegative.

This clone was picked up one time. This chain joins TRBV5-8 and TRBJ1-3; weak D call: TRBD1 (6 bases). This CDR3 region has 15 residues. The germline CDR1 and CDR2 sequences are SGHTS and YDEGEE. Trimming removed 5 bases at V and 3 bases at J, with 15 bases between. CDR3 region: CASRATGFGGNTIYF. The CDR3 region has the DNA TGTGCCAGCAGGGCTACAGGGTTCGGTGGAAACACCATATATTTT.

The rearrangement links TRBV5-1 to TRBJ1-6; tentative D call: TRBD1 (5 bases). Germline V lookup: CDR1 SGHRS, CDR2 YFSETQ. CDR3 length: 16 residues. With 0 bases removed from V and 8 bases from J, the gap between germline ends came to 15 bases. CDR3: CASSLEGTSWDSPLHF. In DNA, the CDR3 is TGCGCCAGCAGCTTGGAAGGGACTAGTTGGGATTCACCCCTCCACTTT.

This chain joins TRBV4-2 and TRBJ2-5; D not certain. The CDR3 is made up of 13 amino acids. The ends were cut back, 0 bases at V and 11 bases at J, with 13 bases in the middle. Germline-derived CDR1 and CDR2 are LGHNA and YNFKEQ. This CDR3 is CASSQEVPGEQYF. The CDR3 DNA sequence: TGTGCCAGCAGCCAAGAGGTCCCTGGAGAGCAGTACTTC.

V and J are TRBV18 and TRBJ2-6; 7 bases match TRBD2. The J segment lost 0 bases and the V segment lost 4 bases, leaving 3 bases of the junction unmatched. This CDR3 spans 16 amino acids. CDR1 KGHSH and CDR2 LQKENI come from the germline V gene. The CDR3 sequence: CASSRGEGSGANVLTF. CDR3 sequence (DNA): TGTGCCAGCTCACGCGGGGAGGGCTCTGGGGCCAACGTCCTGACTTTC.

The count of this clone is one. This sequence joins TRBV9 and TRBJ2-5; the D gene is possibly TRBD1 (6 bases). V was cut by 1 base and J by 1 base, with 11 bases left in between. Germline CDR1 is SGDLS and CDR2 is YYNGEE. The CDR3 extends over 15 amino acids. The CDR3 DNA reads as TGTGCCAGCAGCGTAAGGGGGAGCGGCCAAGAGACCCAGTACTTC. Translating it yields CASSVRGSGQETQYF.

The rearrangement joins TRBV11-2 to TRBJ2-5; D may be TRBD2 (6 bases). V was pared by 6 bases and J by 4 bases, with 18 bases between. The germline V gene encodes CDR1 SGHAT and CDR2 FQNNGV. This CDR3 is 15 amino acids long. DNA of the CDR3: TGTGCCAGCAGTTCCGTGGCGGGGTTCGGAGAGACCCAGTACTTC. Protein: CASSSVAGFGETQYF.

CDR3 bases: TGTGCCAGCTCATCTAACGGGAATTCACCCCTCCACTTT. Protein: CASSSNGNSPLHF. This chain connects TRBV18 to TRBJ1-6, with D unresolved. Germline assignment: CDR1 KGHSH and CDR2 LQKENI. Trimming took off 5 bases at V and 7 bases at J, with 9 bases between the two ends. The CDR3 is 13 residues long. Combining the CDR3 with reference TRBV18 and TRBJ1-6 gives the whole variable domain NAGVMQNPRHLVRRRGQEARLRCSPMKGHSHVYWYRQLPEEGLKFMVYLQKENIIDESGMPKERFSAEFPKEGPSILRIQQVVRGDSAAYFCASSSNGNSPLHFGNGTRLTVT.

The chain links TRBV19 to TRBJ2-3, with TRBD2 matching over 7 bases. This CDR3 region has 16 residues. V lost 3 bases to trimming and J lost 0 bases; unmatched junction nucleotides: 6. Germline CDR1 is LNHDA and CDR2 is SQIVND (reference sequence). This CDR3 is CASSILGGVSTDTQYF. The DNA of the CDR3 is TGTGCCAGTAGTATTTTGGGGGGGGTTAGCACAGATACGCAGTATTTT. Full variable domain (remainder filled in from reference TRBV19 and TRBJ2-3): DGGITQSPKYLFRKEGQNVTLSCEQNLNHDAMYWYRQDPGQGLRLIYYSQIVNDFQKGDIAEGYSVSREKKESFPLTVTSAQKNPTAFYLCASSILGGVSTDTQYFGPGTRLTVL.

The chain couples TRBV6-5 to TRBJ2-7; D ambiguous. CDR3 size: 11 residues. In germline, CDR1 is MNHEY, CDR2 SVGAGI. V shed 5 bases and J shed 7 bases, with 9 bases lying between them. CDR3 sequence: CASSPPLEQYF. The CDR3 DNA sequence: TGTGCCAGCAGTCCCCCCTTGGAGCAGTACTTC.

V gene TRBV10-3 combines with J gene TRBJ2-7; 9 nucleotides agree with TRBD2. The germline CDR1 and CDR2 sequences are ENHRY and SYGVKD. V trimming: 5 bases; J trimming: 3 bases; junction bases outside the gene matches: 8. This CDR3 spans 15 amino acids. The CDR3 nucleotides read TGTGCCATCAGTAAAGGGACTAGCCATCGCTACGAGCAGTACTTC. It codes for CAISKGTSHRYEQYF.

The chain links TRBV5-6 to TRBJ1-2; no clear D. V lost 6 bases to trimming and J lost 5 bases, with 17 bases between them. This CDR3 has 14 amino acids. CDR1 and CDR2 (germline): SGHDT, YYEEEE. CDR3 sequence reads: CASTWGGTWYGYTF. The CDR3, as DNA: TGTGCCAGCACGTGGGGAGGAACTTGGTATGGCTACACCTTC.

This chain connects TRBV30 to TRBJ2-2, with a possible D match to TRBD2 (6 bases). Per the germline V gene, CDR1 is GTSNPN and CDR2 is SVGIG (reference sequence). The CDR3 contains 14 residues. The germline V and J ends were trimmed by 2 bases and 8 bases, with 15 bases remaining between them. CDR3 nucleotides: TGTGCCTGGAGTAAGGGACTGGGTGATGGGGAGCTGTTTTTT. Translated, it gives CAWSKGLGDGELFF.

The chain carries TRBV18 and TRBJ1-5; D is perhaps TRBD1 (5 bases). Trimming stripped 3 bases from V and 1 base from J, with 13 bases between. The CDR3 runs to 16 residues. Germline values: CDR1 KGHSH, CDR2 LQKENI. The chain's CDR3 is CASSPPSSGSNQPQHF. CDR3 in DNA: TGTGCCAGCTCACCCCCTTCGTCAGGGAGCAATCAGCCCCAGCATTTT.

The chain carries TRBV30 and TRBJ1-3; no reliable D call. The CDR3 totals 13 residues. From germline, CDR1 is GTSNPN and CDR2 SVGIG (reference sequence). Trimming took off 4 bases at V and 0 bases at J, with 7 bases between the two ends. In DNA form, the CDR3 reads TGTGCCTGGACCGTTCGCTCTGGAAACACCATATATTTT. Translated: CAWTVRSGNTIYF.

V gene TRBV7-2 combines with J gene TRBJ2-7, with 11 positions matching TRBD2. The junction had 9 bases not matched to a gene; V was cut back by 5 bases and J by 3 bases. CDR1 and CDR2 (germline): SGHTA, FQGNSA. This CDR3 has 16 amino acids. The CDR3 DNA reads TGTGCCAGCAGCCTCCGTCCGGGACTAGCGGACTACGAGCAGTACTTC. This gives the protein CASSLRPGLADYEQYF.

The chain employs TRBV19 and TRBJ1-6, with TRBD1 identical over 9 bases. Germline lookup yields CDR1 LNHDA and CDR2 SQIVND (reference sequence). The CDR3 is 16 residues long. The V and J ends lost 7 bases and 9 bases, in that order; junction bases with no gene match: 13. The CDR3 protein is CASTSKRGQGGSPLHF. CDR3 DNA sequence: TGTGCCAGTACCAGTAAAAGGGGACAGGGAGGTTCACCCCTCCACTTT.

The V call is TRBV6-5, the J call TRBJ2-7; tentative D call: TRBD1 (5 bases). CDR3 length: 11 residues. With 8 bases removed from V and 4 bases from J, the gap between germline ends came to 9 bases. The germline V gene encodes CDR1 MNHEY and CDR2 SVGAGI. The chain's CDR3 is CASGDSYEQYF. CDR3 bases: TGTGCCAGCGGAGACAGTTACGAGCAGTACTTC.

V is TRBV30 and J is TRBJ2-2; 9 bases match TRBD1. The CDR3 runs 16 residues. The V gene's germline CDR1 is GTSNPN and CDR2 SVGIG (reference sequence). With V trimmed by 2 bases and J by 5 bases, 9 bases remained unmatched. The chain's CDR3 is CAWSTTTGTGTGELFF. The CDR3 DNA reads TGTGCCTGGAGTACCACTACCGGGACAGGGACCGGGGAGCTGTTTTTT.

The rearrangement uses TRBV27 and TRBJ2-1; 8 bases line up with TRBD2. J was trimmed by 3 bases and V by 7 bases; bases with no gene match: 8. The CDR3 loop spans 15 amino acids. Germline loops: CDR1 MNHEY, CDR2 SMNVEV (reference sequence). For the CDR3, the DNA is TGTGCCAGCACCGTGCGGGGGGTCTTCTACAATGAGCAGTTCTTC. It translates to CASTVRGVFYNEQFF.

The count of this clone is one. The rearrangement links TRBV27 to TRBJ1-1; TRBD1 is a possible D gene (5 bases). Trimming removed 8 bases at V and 1 base at J, with 11 bases between. This CDR3 is built from 13 residues. Germline V gene data show CDR1 as MNHEY and CDR2 as SMNVEV (reference sequence). The CDR3 reads CASSHQGNTEAFF. CDR3 sequence (DNA): TGTGCCAGCTCACATCAGGGGAACACTGAAGCTTTCTTT.

The chain carries TRBV4-1 and TRBJ2-3; tentatively, D is TRBD1 (5 bases). The germline V and J ends were trimmed by 1 base and 0 bases, with 8 bases remaining between them. In germline, CDR1 is MGHRA, CDR2 YSYEKL. This CDR3 spans 15 amino acids. For the CDR3, the DNA is TGCGCCAGCAGCCAAGCCCAGGGTAGCACAGATACGCAGTATTTT. The encoded protein is CASSQAQGSTDTQYF.

The rearrangement links TRBV6-7 to TRBJ1-1, with D tentatively TRBD1 (6 bases). TRBV6-7 is assigned to the ORF class and has an uncertain function. V was trimmed by 4 bases and J by 2 bases, leaving 20 bases between them. The CDR3 loop spans 17 amino acids. This CDR3 is CASSFRIPTGFNTEAFF. The DNA for the CDR3 is TGTGCCAGCAGTTTCCGAATACCTACAGGGTTCAACACTGAAGCTTTCTTT.

In its sample, this clone was seen once. The chain uses TRBV28 and TRBJ2-1; 8 bases fit TRBD2. The germline V gene has CDR1 MDHEN and CDR2 SYDVKM. V shed 6 bases, J shed 6 bases, and the junction held 4 bases outside the gene matches. The CDR3 is 13 residues long. CDR3 in DNA: TGTGCCAGCAGCCGGGAGGGGTTCAATGAGCAGTTCTTC. Translating gives CASSREGFNEQFF.

As to this clone: Distinct nucleotide sequences in the sample also encode this CDR3. The V call is TRBV5-4, the J call TRBJ2-7, with TRBD2 matching over 9 bases. Germline-derived CDR1 and CDR2 are SGHNT and YYREEE (reference sequence). The V gene end was trimmed by 2 bases and the J gene end by 4 bases; junction bases not matched to a gene: 10. CDR3 size: 16 residues. The DNA for the CDR3 is TGTGCCAGCAGCTTATTTCCGAAGCGGGAGGTATACGAGCAGTACTTC. It yields the protein CASSLFPKREVYEQYF.

The chain couples TRBV5-1 to TRBJ2-5; 9 nucleotides align to TRBD2. CDR1 and CDR2 (germline): SGHRS, YFSETQ. V trimming: 9 bases; J trimming: 0 bases; junction bases outside the gene matches: 6. The CDR3 contains 14 residues. CDR3 DNA: TGCGCCACCGCCAGCGGGGGGTACCAAGAGACCCAGTACTTC. Amino acids: CATASGGYQETQYF.

The V call is TRBV11-2, the J call TRBJ2-6, with unresolved D. Germline CDR1 and CDR2: SGHAT and FQNNGV. Trimming cost V 0 bases and J 5 bases, with 8 bases left between them. The CDR3 has 15 amino acids. The CDR3 region has the DNA TGTGCCAGCAGCTTAGACCAGATTTGGGCCAACGTCCTGACTTTC. Translated: CASSLDQIWANVLTF.

A word on this clone: Its ends do not fully match the called genes, so a read error is possible. The rearrangement links TRBV15 to TRBJ1-5; D gene ambiguous. CDR1 is LNHNV, CDR2 YYDKDF, per germline (reference sequence). This CDR3 spans 19 amino acids. Here the CDR3 reads CATSRDSSGVVGSNQPRHF. The CDR3 nucleotides are TGTGCCACCAGCAGAGATAGTAGCGGGGTAGTGGGGAGCAATCAGCCCCGGCATTTT.

The CDR3 region is CASSRASGRLYNEQFF. The CDR3, as DNA: TGTGCCAGCAGCCGCGCTAGCGGGAGACTTTACAATGAGCAGTTCTTC. V is TRBV7-7 and J is TRBJ2-1, with TRBD2 matching over 10 bases. Germline assignment: CDR1 SSHAT and CDR2 FNYEAQ (reference sequence). V trimming: 5 bases; J trimming: 4 bases; junction bases outside the gene matches: 8. The CDR3 is 16 residues long.

This clone appeared once. The chain is built from TRBV6-1 and TRBJ2-7, with 8 bases that match TRBD1. This CDR3 has 17 amino acids. The germline V gene has CDR1 MNHNS and CDR2 SASEGT. J gave up 3 bases and V 2 bases, and 12 bases lay outside the gene matches. As DNA, the CDR3 is TGTGCCAGCAGTGAAACCCCCGTTTGGGACAGGAACTACGAGCAGTACTTC. Its protein product is CASSETPVWDRNYEQYF.

As regards this clone: A read error may account for a junction end that differs from germline. The chain carries TRBV7-6 and TRBJ2-3, with 11 bases fitting TRBD2. CDR1 SGHVS and CDR2 FNYEAQ come from the germline V gene. The CDR3 is 14 amino acids. The chain's CDR3 is CASSIAGGPGTQYF. CDR3 in DNA: TGTGCCAGCAGCATAGCGGGAGGGCCAGGGACGCAGTATTTT.